The 27 T cell receptor beta chains in this list originate from one sample, sequenced in a study of blood T cell repertoires in COVID-19. Measured with immunoSEQ multiplex PCR; TCRdb has only the in-frame clones, and not every one. The sample yields about 260,000 clones, approximately 90% seen once. Sequenced sample: peripheral blood. These receptors all come from a woman aged 40-49 years with acute or convalescent COVID-19.

The V call is TRBV4-1, the J call TRBJ2-1, with 8 bases that match TRBD2. Germline assignment: CDR1 MGHRA and CDR2 YSYEKL. CDR3 size: 17 residues. Trimming at V came to 0 bases and at J to 0 bases, leaving 4 bases not matched to a gene. Written as DNA, the CDR3 is TGCGCCAGCAGCCAAGATCTAGCGGGTAGCTCCTACAATGAGCAGTTCTTC. Its translation: CASSQDLAGSSYNEQFF.

The chain uses TRBV6-2 or TRBV6-3 and TRBJ2-3; D remains unclear. Trimming pared 1 base from V and 4 bases from J, leaving 15 bases between. The CDR3 runs to 16 residues. Germline CDR1 and CDR2: MNHEY and SVGEGT. The CDR3 protein is CASSYYSRSSADTQYF. The CDR3 DNA reads as TGTGCCAGCAGTTACTACTCGAGGAGTTCCGCAGATACGCAGTATTTT.

This sequence joins TRBV24-1 and TRBJ2-3, with a tentative D call TRBD1 (6 bases). Germline CDR1 and CDR2: KGHDR and SFDVKD. Between the trimmed V and J ends, which lost 5 bases and 1 base, there was a span of 9 bases. This CDR3 is 14 amino acids long. The CDR3 sequence: CATSAGAGTDTQYF. The CDR3 coding sequence is TGTGCCACCAGTGCAGGGGCCGGCACAGATACGCAGTATTTT.

The chain combines TRBV27 with TRBJ1-6; TRBD1 is a possible D gene (6 bases). The CDR3 covers 17 residues. V lost 5 bases and J 6 bases, leaving 20 bases between the germline ends. The germline CDR1 and CDR2 sequences are MNHEY and SMNVEV (reference sequence). The DNA of the CDR3 is TGTGCCAGCAGTCCGCTAGATCCTGAAGGGGGTAATTCACCCCTCCACTTT. This encodes CASSPLDPEGGNSPLHF.

This rearrangement joins TRBV12-5 to TRBJ2-5; D is unresolved. The V gene's germline CDR1 is LGHNT and CDR2 FRNRAP. Trimming left V 3 bases short and J 3 bases short, with 8 bases between. CDR3 length equals 13 residues. The CDR3 region has the DNA TGTGCTAGTGGTTTCACTAATAAAGAGACCCAGTACTTC. Encoded protein: CASGFTNKETQYF.

The chain joins TRBV24-1 to TRBJ1-6, with 7 bases fitting TRBD1. V shed 8 bases and J 14 bases; nucleotides not matched to a gene: 8. The CDR3 spans 12 residues. CDR1 and CDR2 from the germline V gene are KGHDR and SFDVKD. The CDR3 loop reads CATKGQRLALHF. The CDR3 nucleotides read TGTGCCACCAAGGGACAGCGATTAGCCCTCCACTTT.

A few counts support this clone. The genes are TRBV28 and TRBJ1-4; D gene unclear. The CDR3 length is 15 residues. Trimming took off 7 bases at V and 11 bases at J, with 23 bases between the two ends. Germline-derived CDR1 and CDR2 are MDHEN and SYDVKM. As DNA, the CDR3 is TGTGCCAGCACCCGGGAGAGGAGCCCCTTAGAGAAACTGTTTTTT. This codes for CASTRERSPLEKLFF.

The gene calls are TRBV6-5 and TRBJ1-3; TRBD1 agrees at 7 bases. The germline V gene has CDR1 MNHEY and CDR2 SVGAGI. This CDR3 region has 14 residues. The J segment lost 9 bases and the V segment lost 6 bases, leaving 11 bases of the junction unmatched. This CDR3 reads CASSVTGEGVTIYF. CDR3 bases: TGTGCCAGCAGCGTCACAGGGGAAGGAGTCACCATATATTTT.

V and J are TRBV2 and TRBJ2-2; 9 nucleotides match TRBD1. Trimming at V came to 4 bases and at J to 0 bases, leaving 0 bases not matched to a gene. This CDR3 comprises 15 residues. Germline CDR1 reads SNHLY; CDR2 reads FYNNEI. The CDR3 protein is CASSGTGANTGELFF. Written as DNA, the CDR3 is TGTGCCAGCAGTGGGACAGGGGCGAACACCGGGGAGCTGTTTTTT.

This chain joins TRBV6-5 and TRBJ2-5; 15 nucleotides agree with TRBD2. The CDR3 runs 15 residues. V trimming: 6 bases; J trimming: 4 bases; junction bases outside the gene matches: 3. Germline lookup yields CDR1 MNHEY and CDR2 SVGAGI. CDR3 loop: CASSRGLAGGETQYF. CDR3 DNA: TGTGCCAGCAGCCGGGGACTAGCGGGGGGAGAGACCCAGTACTTC.

The chain carries TRBV7-2 and TRBJ1-1, with D perhaps TRBD1 (6 bases). V lost 3 bases, J lost 0 bases, and 11 bases lay in between. This CDR3 is 15 amino acids long. Germline V gene lookup returns CDR1 SGHTA and CDR2 FQGNSA. The CDR3 DNA sequence: TGTGCCAGCAGCTTTCAGGGGACCATGAACACTGAAGCTTTCTTT. Amino acid sequence: CASSFQGTMNTEAFF.

The chain combines TRBV7-3 with TRBJ1-1; 9 nucleotides line up with TRBD1. Germline CDR1 and CDR2: SGHTA and FQGTGA. The junction had 7 bases not matched to a gene; V was cut back by 7 bases and J by 4 bases. The CDR3 length is 14 residues. The CDR3 DNA follows: TGTGCCAGCACCGAAACAGGGGGCAGCACTGAAGCTTTCTTT. Encoded protein: CASTETGGSTEAFF. Drawing the rest from reference TRBV7-3 and TRBJ1-1, the complete variable domain is GAGVSQTPSNKVTEKGKYVELRCDPISGHTALYWYRQSLGQGPEFLIYFQGTGAADDSGLPNDRFFAVRPEGSVSTLKIQRTERGDSAVYLCASTETGGSTEAFFGQGTRLTVV.

This rearrangement joins TRBV5-4 to TRBJ2-1; weak D call: TRBD2 (5 bases). With 4 bases removed from V and 0 bases from J, the gap between germline ends came to 11 bases. CDR1 and CDR2 (germline): SGHNT, YYREEE (reference sequence). This CDR3 contains 15 residues. CDR3 coding DNA: TGTGCCAGCAGCCGGGTGGGGAGCTCCTACAATGAGCAGTTCTTC. This gives the protein CASSRVGSSYNEQFF.

The rearrangement uses TRBV7-8 and TRBJ1-1, with 7 nucleotides matching TRBD1. The germline V gene has CDR1 SGHVS and CDR2 FQNEAQ. J was trimmed by 3 bases and V by 3 bases; bases with no gene match: 4. The CDR3 is 14 amino acids. CDR3 protein: CASSFVTGHTEAFF. The CDR3 region has the DNA TGTGCCAGCAGCTTCGTGACAGGGCACACTGAAGCTTTCTTT.

CDR3 sequence: CAWTGTGAGGYTF. DNA for the CDR3: TGTGCCTGGACCGGGACAGGGGCGGGAGGCTACACCTTC. This rearrangement joins TRBV30 to TRBJ1-2, with 10 bases lining up with TRBD1. This CDR3 comprises 13 residues. Germline lookup yields CDR1 GTSNPN and CDR2 SVGIG (reference sequence). V lost 4 bases and J lost 8; bases outside the gene matches: 7.

V usage is TRBV2 and J usage is TRBJ1-4, with D unresolved. Trimming stripped 4 bases from V and 8 bases from J, with 8 bases between. The CDR3 contains 12 residues. Per germline, CDR1 SNHLY and CDR2 FYNNEI. In DNA form, the CDR3 reads TGTGCCAGCAGTGTTAGGCGGGAAAAACTGTTTTTT. It yields the protein CASSVRREKLFF.

This clone has a handful of counts. This chain links TRBV19 with TRBJ1-4; D is perhaps TRBD1 (5 bases). The CDR3 spans 14 residues. Germline V gene lookup returns CDR1 LNHDA and CDR2 SQIVND (reference sequence). The ends were cut back, 8 bases at V and 6 bases at J, with 16 bases in the middle. The CDR3 sequence is CASGPPGGDEKLFF. CDR3 sequence (DNA): TGTGCCAGTGGGCCGCCGGGGGGGGATGAAAAACTGTTTTTT.

This clone occurred once. The genes are TRBV29-1 and TRBJ1-3; 8 bases align to TRBD1. With 7 bases clipped from V and 4 bases from J, the junction kept 6 bases outside the gene matches. Per germline, CDR1 SQVTM and CDR2 ANQGSEA. The CDR3 totals 13 residues. Here the CDR3 DNA reads TGCAGCGCTGGGGACAGGTCCGGAAACACCATATATTTT. Its translation is CSAGDRSGNTIYF.

The chain joins TRBV7-3 to TRBJ2-3, with 7 bases matching TRBD2. The trim removed 6 bases at V and 4 bases at J, leaving 1 base unmatched. The CDR3 consists of 12 residues. Germline lookup yields CDR1 SGHTA and CDR2 FQGTGA. The CDR3 region has the DNA TGTGCCAGCAGGGGGGGGGCAGATACGCAGTATTTT. Amino acids: CASRGGADTQYF.

DNA for the CDR3: TGTGCCAGCAGTGGAACAGGGGGAAGGATTGAAGCTTTCTTT. It yields the protein CASSGTGGRIEAFF. This chain connects TRBV25-1 to TRBJ1-1; 8 positions match TRBD1. The CDR3 runs to 14 residues. Per the germline V gene, CDR1 is MGHDK and CDR2 is SYGVNS. J gave up 7 bases and V 4 bases, and 8 bases lay outside the gene matches.

The chain joins TRBV5-1 to TRBJ2-3; 8 nucleotides line up with TRBD2. Germline loops: CDR1 SGHRS, CDR2 YFSETQ. This CDR3 region has 17 residues. Trimming at V came to 8 bases and at J to 2 bases, leaving 16 bases not matched to a gene. The DNA for the CDR3 is TGCGCCAGTATACCGCTAAAGGGAGCGGGGGACACAGATACGCAGTATTTT. Encoded protein: CASIPLKGAGDTDTQYF.

This chain's CDR3 is CASSQVFGQDSYEQYV. CDR3 in DNA: TGCGCCAGCAGCCAAGTTTTCGGACAGGACTCCTACGAGCAGTACGTC. V is TRBV4-1 and J is TRBJ2-7; TRBD1 matches at 7 bases. Germline lookup yields CDR1 MGHRA and CDR2 YSYEKL. The CDR3 loop spans 16 amino acids. V shed 1 base, J shed 0 bases, and the junction held 6 bases outside the gene matches.

The chain recombines TRBV24-1 with TRBJ1-5; a weak D match, TRBD1 (5 bases). CDR1 is KGHDR and CDR2 is SFDVKD in the germline V gene. The CDR3 is made up of 12 amino acids. V lost 9 bases to trimming and J lost 9 bases, with 14 bases between them. In DNA form, the CDR3 reads TGTGCCACCCAACGGGGGACGGGGCCCCAGCATTTT. It yields the protein CATQRGTGPQHF.

In its sample, this clone was seen once. Other DNA sequences in the sample encode the same CDR3. This rearrangement joins TRBV29-1 to TRBJ1-1, with a weak D call TRBD1 (5 bases). This CDR3 is built from 12 residues. In germline, CDR1 is SQVTM, CDR2 ANQGSEA. Trimming cost V 3 bases and J 1 base, with 6 bases left between them. As DNA, the CDR3 is TGCAGCGTTGAGGGGGGGAACACTGAAGCTTTCTTT. Its protein is CSVEGGNTEAFF.

The chain combines TRBV2 with TRBJ1-5, with a tentative D call TRBD1 (5 bases). CDR1 is SNHLY and CDR2 is FYNNEI in the germline V gene. Between the trimmed V and J ends, which lost 4 bases and 4 bases, there was a span of 14 bases. CDR3 length: 15 amino acids. In DNA, the CDR3 is TGTGCCAGCAGTGGTGACAGTGAGGTGAATCAGCCCCAGCATTTT. Its protein is CASSGDSEVNQPQHF.

V usage is TRBV29-1 and J usage is TRBJ1-2; maybe TRBD1 (6 bases). V gave up 7 bases and J gave up 4 bases, with 13 bases separating them. CDR3 length: 12 amino acids. Per germline, CDR1 SQVTM and CDR2 ANQGSEA. DNA of the CDR3: TGCAGCGCCGAGGGGGGGGGCTATGGCTACACCTTC. Translation gives CSAEGGGYGYTF.

The chain links TRBV6-6 to TRBJ2-5; 9 bases align to TRBD1. V lost 0 bases, J lost 6 bases, and 8 bases stayed unmatched. Germline lookup yields CDR1 MNHNY and CDR2 SVGAGI (reference sequence). The CDR3 is made up of 16 amino acids. The CDR3 region is CASSYSWLGQGKTQYF. The DNA of the CDR3 is TGTGCCAGCAGTTACTCATGGCTGGGACAGGGAAAGACCCAGTACTTC.